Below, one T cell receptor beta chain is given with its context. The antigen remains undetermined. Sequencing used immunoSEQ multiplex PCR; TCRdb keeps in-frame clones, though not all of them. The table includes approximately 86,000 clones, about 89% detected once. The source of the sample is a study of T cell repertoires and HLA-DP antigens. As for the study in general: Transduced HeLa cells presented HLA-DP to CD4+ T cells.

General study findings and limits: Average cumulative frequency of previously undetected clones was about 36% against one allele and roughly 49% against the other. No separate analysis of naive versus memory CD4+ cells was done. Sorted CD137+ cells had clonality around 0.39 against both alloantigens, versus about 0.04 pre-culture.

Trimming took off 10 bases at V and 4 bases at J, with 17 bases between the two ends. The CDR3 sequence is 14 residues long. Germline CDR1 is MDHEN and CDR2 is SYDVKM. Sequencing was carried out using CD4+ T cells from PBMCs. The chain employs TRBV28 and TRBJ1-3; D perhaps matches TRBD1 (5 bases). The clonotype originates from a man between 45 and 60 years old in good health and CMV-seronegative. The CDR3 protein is CATREHTTGNTIYF. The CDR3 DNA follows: TGTGCCACCAGGGAGCATACGACGGGAAACACCATATATTTT.